A selection of T cell receptor beta chains follows, all from one sample in a study of beta chain features in type 1 diabetes. Repertoires were generated with immunoSEQ multiplex PCR, while TCRdb's copy carries only in-frame clones and drops some. The sample lists about 200,000 clones, 11% seen once, with roughly 1.4% in the top ten. The sample consisted of central memory CD4+ T cells from blood. These receptors all stem from a man aged 18-30 years in good health. CDR3s include the opening cysteine and the closing phenylalanine or tryptophan. Each record gives: CDR3 length, J gene, V gene, CDR3 protein.

13 | TRBJ2-5 | TRBV4-2 | CASSQGVLETQYF
15 | TRBJ1-5 | TRBV6-1 | CASTPPTIGDQPQHF
16 | TRBJ2-5 | TRBV7-2 | CASSSGLAGGQETQYF
16 | TRBJ2-1 | TRBV29-1 | CSVDGGRRAAYNEQFF
10 | TRBJ2-7 | TRBV20-1 | CSALVNEQYF
16 | TRBJ2-3 | TRBV7-6 | CASRDPYRVGTDTQYF
15 | TRBJ1-4 | TRBV7-6 | CASSRDRAFHEKLFF
17 | TRBJ1-2 | TRBV30 | CAWTLRGGLRGDYGYTF
14 | TRBJ2-3 | TRBV5-6 | CASSLAGGTDTQYF
13 | TRBJ2-3 | TRBV29-1 | CSAGVSSTDTQYF
16 | TRBJ2-1 | TRBV7-8 | CASSLERGKSYNEQFF
15 | TRBJ2-7 | TRBV29-1 | CSVGARTGGADEQYF
16 | TRBJ2-3 | TRBV5-6 | CASSLSSARGADTQYF
14 | TRBJ2-5 | TRBV6-5 | CASSPTSSRETQYF
15 | TRBJ2-7 | TRBV5-4 | CASSLASERSYEQYF
16 | TRBJ1-2 | TRBV7-9 | CASSLDGRGFAYGYTF
13 | TRBJ2-7 | TRBV13 | CASSLYETYEQYF
14 | TRBJ2-7 | TRBV10-3 | CAISALAGRGEQYF